The clone carrying this T cell receptor (beta chain) was found once. As yet, its antigen is unknown. It was across several immunoSEQ plates that each subset's genomic DNA was evenly split. Measured with immunoSEQ multiplex PCR; TCRdb has only the in-frame clones, and not every one. The sample has approximately 1,500,000 clones, approximately 97% seen once. The CDR3 covers 15 residues. V lost 2 bases, J lost 2 bases, and 11 bases lay in between. Germline CDR1 is KGHSH and CDR2 is LQKENI. Splitting of CD4+ cells produced CD45RA+ naive and CD45RA-negative memory subsets. The sample is drawn from a study of shared clonotypes between healthy human individuals. Whole-study context: Researchers assigned three CD4 naive, three CD4 memory, two CD8 naive and one CD8 memory plate to each donor. Whole-study results and caveats: A few donors held about 4.5% of naive CD4 clonotypes in common.

The TCR was taken from a man younger than 45 in good health. Sequences were obtained from naive CD4+ T cells sorted from blood. The subset is: CD45RA+ positively selected. The chain combines TRBV18 with TRBJ2-3, with D perhaps TRBD2 (6 bases). The CDR3 spells CASSPAGTHTDTQYF. DNA of the CDR3: TGTGCCAGCTCACCAGCTGGGACTCACACAGATACGCAGTATTTT.